This T cell receptor beta chain was documented in a study of blood T cell repertoires in COVID-19. Study-level information: Donors in the United States, Italy and Spain gave samples during acute or convalescent COVID-19. PBMCs, B-cell-depleted T cells, or T cells were the source of the cDNA or gDNA that made up the material.

Under the authors' procedure: Using reference gene primer amplification, nucleated cell counts were estimated. The method was immunoSEQ multiplex PCR; TCRdb's version includes in-frame clones alone and lacks a portion of them. That table gives V, J and clone size, and the DNA gave D and trimming. This sample has some 170,000 clones, with 82% found just once. The trim removed 6 bases at V and 2 bases at J, leaving 5 bases unmatched. Germline V gene sequence: CDR1 SNHLY, CDR2 FYNNEI. This CDR3 has 15 residues. The genes are TRBV2 and TRBJ1-2; TRBD1 agrees at 11 bases. The sample comprised peripheral blood. The receptor comes from a woman in her 70s with acute or convalescent COVID-19. CDR3 loop: CASRGQGEINYGYTF. Here the CDR3 DNA reads TGTGCCAGCAGGGGACAGGGGGAGATCAACTATGGCTACACCTTC.